These T cell receptor beta chains were read from a single sample in a study of blood T cells in healthy people across ages. TCRdb re-called the 5' RACE reads with MiXCR, one entry per CDR3 protein. In the table there are about 1.5 million distinct CDR3 sequences, approximately 43% of which are singletons. Material for sequencing was blood. The receptors originated from a woman aged 18-29 years in good health. Both conserved end residues are part of each CDR3. A D gene is named only where the DNA matches it firmly. The size entry is marked missing in some rows and otherwise reads once, few, many or a size class.

V	J	length	size	D	CDR3	DNA
TRBV4-3	TRBJ2-3	15	-	TRBD2	CASSRLSGEGDTQYF	TGCGCCAGCAGTCGACTATCGGGGGAGGGGGATACGCAGTATTTT
TRBV7-9	TRBJ2-7	18	-	TRBD1	CASSAQHQRDSRSYEQYF	TGTGCCAGCAGCGCCCAACACCAACGGGACAGCCGCTCCTACGAGCAGTACTTC
TRBV6-6	TRBJ1-4	17	few	TRBD1	CASSYSKWASGGEKLFF	TGTGCCAGCAGTTACTCGAAGTGGGCCTCAGGGGGTGAAAAACTGTTTTTT
TRBV12-3/TRBV12-4	TRBJ2-3	14	-	TRBD2	CASSLILAGGRQYF	TGTGCCAGCAGTTTGATACTAGCGGGGGGTCGGCAGTATTTT
TRBV29-1	TRBJ1-1	14	few	TRBD1	CSVGTGQMNTEAFF	TGCAGCGTCGGGACAGGGCAGATGAACACTGAAGCTTTCTTT
TRBV27	TRBJ1-2	13	few	-	CASSLGRFYGYTF	TGTGCCAGCAGCCTGGGACGGTTTTATGGCTACACCTTC
TRBV21-1	TRBJ2-1	18	-	-	CANSPKERRRSGYNEQYF	TGTGCCAACAGCCCAAAAGAGAGGAGAAGGTCCGGATACAATGAGCAGTACTTT
TRBV4-2	TRBJ2-1	16	-	TRBD2	CVSSQDYGTSGNEQFF	TGTGTCAGCAGCCAAGATTACGGGACTAGCGGAAATGAGCAGTTCTTC
TRBV30	TRBJ2-3	15	-	TRBD1	CAWSDGQGAADTQYF	TGTGCCTGGAGTGACGGACAGGGGGCTGCAGATACGCAGTATTTT
TRBV27	TRBJ1-2	14	-	TRBD1	CASSSSGGGYGYTF	TGTGCCAGCAGTAGCTCAGGGGGAGGCTATGGCTACACCTTC
TRBV7-9	TRBJ1-2	14	few	TRBD1	CASSLHGTGVGYTF	TGTGCCAGCAGCTTACACGGGACAGGGGTAGGCTACACCTTC
TRBV2	TRBJ1-1	14	few	TRBD1	CAKGTGYTNTEAFF	TGTGCCAAAGGGACAGGGTATACGAACACTGAAGCTTTCTTT
TRBV6-6	TRBJ1-4	16	-	-	CASRTGTATINEKLFF	TGTGCCAGCAGAACCGGGACCGCGACCATTAATGAAAAACTGTTTTTT
TRBV5-1	TRBJ2-2	14	-	TRBD1	CASSLEGATGELFF	TGCGCCAGCAGCTTGGAGGGGGCTACCGGGGAGCTGTTTTTT
TRBV13	TRBJ2-1	15	few	-	CASTLRGDIYNEQFF	TGTGCCAGCACCTTACGGGGGGACATATACAATGAGCAGTTCTTC
TRBV11-3	TRBJ2-3	16	-	-	CAGSLVSGALTDTQYF	TGTGCCGGCAGCTTAGTTTCGGGAGCTCTCACAGATACGCAGTATTTT
TRBV6-6	TRBJ1-1	13	few	-	CASSYREPTEAFF	TGTGCCAGCAGTTACAGGGAGCCCACTGAAGCTTTCTTT
TRBV27	TRBJ2-7	13	few	TRBD1	CASGRDRTYEQYF	TGTGCCAGCGGCCGGGACAGGACCTACGAGCAGTACTTC
TRBV27	TRBJ1-6	14	-	-	CASARGTVNSPLHF	TGTGCCAGCGCAAGGGGAACAGTCAATTCACCCCTCCACTTT
TRBV4-3	TRBJ1-5	14	many	-	CASSQAWRNQPQHF	TGCGCCAGCAGCCAGGCGTGGCGCAATCAGCCCCAGCATTTT
TRBV6-6	TRBJ1-6	14	few	-	CASQPVSYNSPLHF	TGTGCCAGCCAACCCGTCTCCTATAATTCACCCCTCCACTTT
TRBV12-3/TRBV12-4	TRBJ1-1	17	few	TRBD1	CASSFPPGGSMNTEAFF	TGTGCCAGCAGTTTCCCCCCAGGGGGATCTATGAACACTGAAGCTTTCTTT
TRBV20-1	TRBJ2-1	15	-	TRBD1	CSAPKTGGPYNEQFF	TGCAGTGCTCCGAAGACAGGGGGCCCCTACAATGAGCAGTTCTTC
TRBV6-5	TRBJ2-7	13	-	TRBD2	CASSDSPSGGMYF	TGTGCCAGCAGTGACTCACCCAGCGGGGGAATGTACTTC
TRBV4-3	TRBJ1-1	14	few	-	CASSQDPSNTEAFF	TGCGCCAGCAGCCAAGATCCCTCGAACACTGAAGCTTTCTTT
TRBV7-3	TRBJ2-4	13	-	-	CASSLTALNIQYF	TGTGCCAGCAGCTTAACCGCGCTAAACATTCAGTACTTC
TRBV7-8	TRBJ1-2	15	-	TRBD1	CASSPPGQGARGYTF	TGTGCCAGCAGTCCACCGGGACAGGGGGCTAGAGGCTACACCTTC
TRBV3-1	TRBJ2-3	16	-	-	CASSQDLGASTDTQYF	TGTGCCAGCAGCCAAGATTTGGGGGCCAGCACAGATACGCAGTATTTT
TRBV7-2	TRBJ1-2	13	-	-	CASSLVLGGGYTF	TGTGCCAGCAGCTTAGTTCTGGGAGGCGGCTACACCTTC
TRBV20-1	TRBJ2-3	16	few	TRBD2	CSARVFSGGASDTQYF	TGCAGTGCTAGAGTTTTTAGCGGGGGGGCATCGGATACGCAGTATTTT
TRBV11-2	TRBJ2-6	15	few	TRBD2	CTSSPGGSGANVLTF	TGTACCAGCAGCCCGGGGGGTTCTGGGGCCAACGTCCTGACTTTC
TRBV20-1	TRBJ2-1	14	few	-	CSARDLGGGNEQFF	TGCAGTGCTAGAGATTTAGGGGGGGGCAATGAGCAGTTCTTC
TRBV30	TRBJ2-7	15	-	-	CAWSVEGSTLYEQYF	TGTGCCTGGAGTGTCGAGGGCAGTACCCTCTACGAGCAGTACTTC
TRBV28	TRBJ1-5	14	few	-	CASAFMGSSQPQHF	TGTGCCAGCGCGTTTATGGGCAGTTCTCAGCCCCAGCATTTT
TRBV5-8	TRBJ1-2	13	-	-	CASSVAGVYGYTF	TGTGCCAGCAGCGTGGCGGGAGTCTATGGCTACACCTTC
TRBV6-5	TRBJ2-7	15	-	TRBD1	CASSYEAGQGYEQYF	TGTGCCAGCAGTTACGAGGCGGGACAGGGTTACGAGCAGTACTTC
TRBV28	TRBJ2-7	11	many	-	CASSHIREQYF	TGTGCCAGCAGCCACATCCGCGAGCAGTACTTC
TRBV5-1	TRBJ1-4	15	few	TRBD1	CASSFDGTGPEKLFF	TGCGCCAGCAGCTTTGACGGGACAGGTCCGGAAAAACTGTTTTTT
TRBV15	TRBJ2-7	15	-	-	CATSRDRQQVHEQYF	TGTGCCACCAGCAGAGATCGCCAGCAGGTCCACGAGCAGTACTTC
TRBV30	TRBJ2-7	14	-	-	CAWSVGRFRGEQYF	TGTGCCTGGAGTGTTGGTAGGTTCCGTGGCGAGCAGTACTTC
TRBV4-1	TRBJ1-1	14	many	TRBD1	CASSQDRGRTEAFF	TGCGCCAGCAGCCAAGACAGGGGGCGGACTGAAGCTTTCTTT
TRBV10-3	TRBJ2-1	12	-	TRBD1	CAISESGTAEFF	TGTGCCATCAGTGAGTCGGGGACAGCCGAGTTCTTC
TRBV10-3	TRBJ2-6	19	few	TRBD2	CAISPGTTRSPERANVLTF	TGTGCCATCAGTCCCGGGACTACAAGGTCCCCAGAAAGGGCCAACGTCCTGACTTTC
TRBV27	TRBJ1-2	14	few	TRBD1	CASSRQGTLYGYTF	TGTGCCAGCAGTCGACAGGGGACCCTCTATGGCTACACCTTC